The entry that follows covers one T cell receptor beta chain sequence. Its antigen remains unknown. Unique molecular identifiers were in the cDNA, with template-switch universal primer binding. MiXCR, run by TCRdb on the 5' RACE reads, gives a single entry per CDR3 protein. Here the sample spans 410,000 or so distinct CDR3 sequences, 15% to 20% being singletons. This entry is derived from a study of identical twins. The study, taken as a whole, reports: Cord blood beta clonotypes that were abundant carried fewer insertions, and memory repertoires showed no such trend.

The CDR3 contains 16 residues. Germline CDR1 MGHDK, CDR2 SYGVNS. The V gene end was trimmed by 1 base and the J gene end by 8 bases; junction bases not matched to a gene: 9. Sequencing used naive T cells sorted from blood. The source is a man aged 50 or older in good health. This chain uses TRBV25-1 with TRBJ2-2; 8 nucleotides agree with TRBD1. The CDR3 region is CASSEFTGGMTGELFF. CDR3 bases: TGTGCCAGCAGTGAATTTACAGGGGGAATGACGGGGGAGCTGTTTTTT.